The 10 T cell receptor beta chains below come from one sample, sequenced in a study of blood T cell repertoires in COVID-19. Produced via immunoSEQ multiplex PCR; TCRdb's table is partial and in-frame only. The sample carries some 220,000 clones, approximately 78% recorded once. What was sequenced was peripheral blood. Source of these receptors: a woman between 65 and 79 years old with COVID-19, enrolled during active disease.

The CDR3 DNA is TGCGCCAGCAGTGAGGGGGGGCGTTCAGATACGCAGTATTTT. It specifies CASSEGGRSDTQYF. The chain employs TRBV4-3 and TRBJ2-3, with D possibly TRBD2 on 7 matching bases. Germline V gives CDR1 LGHNA, CDR2 YSLEER. V lost 6 bases to trimming and J lost 4 bases, with 14 bases between them. The CDR3 has 14 amino acids.

This chain connects TRBV5-1 to TRBJ1-6; 9 nucleotides line up with TRBD1. The CDR3 has 16 amino acids. The V segment lost 2 bases and the J segment 4 bases; nucleotides outside the gene matches: 4. Germline V gives CDR1 SGHRS, CDR2 YFSETQ. In DNA form, the CDR3 reads TGCGCCAGCAGCTTCAACGACAGGGGGTATAATTCACCCCTCCACTTT. Its translation is CASSFNDRGYNSPLHF.

The chain has TRBV7-2 and TRBJ2-3, with 7 bases identical to TRBD2. V trimming: 1 base; J trimming: 1 base; junction bases outside the gene matches: 8. CDR3 length equals 17 residues. Germline V gene sequence: CDR1 SGHTA, CDR2 FQGNSA. As DNA, the CDR3 is TGTGCCAGCAGCTTAGGACAGTCGGGAGGAGGCACAGATACGCAGTATTTT. The encoded protein is CASSLGQSGGGTDTQYF.

This clone was counted a single time. The J gene is TRBJ1-1, the V gene TRBV20-1; 8 bases are a match to TRBD1. Trimming removed 5 bases from V and 8 bases from J; junction bases left unmatched: 4. The germline V gene encodes CDR1 DFQATT and CDR2 SNEGSKA (reference sequence). CDR3 length equals 11 residues. CDR3 sequence: CSAADRAEAFF. In DNA form, the CDR3 reads TGCAGTGCTGCGGACAGGGCCGAAGCTTTCTTT.

This clone has a handful of counts. The chain has TRBV27 and TRBJ2-5, with 10 nucleotides matching TRBD2. Germline assignment: CDR1 MNHEY and CDR2 SMNVEV (reference sequence). V was pared by 5 bases and J by 4 bases, with 4 bases of the junction left unmatched. The CDR3 covers 14 residues. CDR3 DNA sequence: TGTGCCAGCAGTCAGAGACTAGCGGGAGAGACCCAGTACTTC. This codes for CASSQRLAGETQYF.

J is TRBJ2-2 and V is TRBV4-2; no firm D call. This CDR3 is 15 amino acids long. The V and J ends lost 0 bases and 1 base respectively, with 6 bases between them. Germline V CDR1 and CDR2: LGHNA, YNFKEQ. CDR3 in amino acids: CASSQEARNTGELFF. Written as DNA, the CDR3 is TGTGCCAGCAGCCAAGAGGCACGGAACACCGGGGAGCTGTTTTTT.

The CDR3: CASKRTGYNEQFF. In nucleotides, the CDR3 is TGCGCCAGCAAGCGGACAGGCTACAATGAGCAGTTCTTC. The V and J genes are TRBV5-1 and TRBJ2-1; 7 positions agree with TRBD1. With 6 bases clipped from V and 3 bases from J, the junction kept 3 bases outside the gene matches. Per the germline V gene, CDR1 is SGHRS and CDR2 is YFSETQ. The length of the CDR3 is 13 residues.

The chain couples TRBV9 to TRBJ2-1; weak D call: TRBD1 (5 bases). V lost 3 bases and J lost 6, with 16 bases in between. This CDR3 has 15 residues. Germline V gene lookup returns CDR1 SGDLS and CDR2 YYNGEE. The CDR3 DNA sequence: TGTGCCAGCAGCGAGGGAACAGGTCCCTCCAATGAGCAGTTCTTC. Translation: CASSEGTGPSNEQFF.

This chain joins TRBV27 and TRBJ2-2, with D maybe TRBD1 (6 bases). V was shortened by 5 bases and J by 4 bases, with 14 bases between the two germline ends. The germline V gene encodes CDR1 MNHEY and CDR2 SMNVEV (reference sequence). This CDR3 region has 15 residues. CDR3 bases: TGTGCCAGCAGTGCATACAGGGCGGGCACCGGGGAGCTGTTTTTT. It specifies CASSAYRAGTGELFF.

The chain links TRBV7-8 to TRBJ1-1; 8 bases map to TRBD1. Germline trimming cut 1 base from V and 4 bases from J; bases unmatched to any gene: 8. The CDR3 extends over 16 amino acids. The germline V gene has CDR1 SGHVS and CDR2 FQNEAQ. The CDR3 DNA follows: TGTGCCAGCAGCTTAGGACAGGGGAGGCGGGGCACTGAAGCTTTCTTT. Its protein product is CASSLGQGRRGTEAFF.